This T cell receptor beta chain originates from a study of blood T cell repertoires in COVID-19. For the study at large: The analysed material was cDNA or gDNA that came from T cells, B-cell-depleted T cells, or PBMCs.

Original handling: Cell counts per sample came from amplifying reference gene primers. Repertoires were generated with immunoSEQ multiplex PCR, while TCRdb's copy carries only in-frame clones and drops some. V, J and clone size are those of that table, while D and trimming were read from the DNA. The sample contains approximately 230,000 clones, under 90% of which appear only once. Germline values: CDR1 LGHDT, CDR2 YNNKEL (reference sequence). V lost 8 bases, J lost 9 bases, and 11 bases lay in between. This CDR3 is 12 amino acids long. The rearrangement joins TRBV3-1 (or the pseudogene TRBV3-2) to TRBJ1-6; D is undetermined. This receptor was taken from a man aged 18 to 29 who had recovered from COVID-19. Specimen: PBMCs or T cells enriched from blood (not recorded which). CDR3 nucleotides: TGTGCCAGCCTGGGAGGAACTTCACCCCTCCACTTT. This translates into CASLGGTSPLHF.